This T cell receptor beta chain originates from a study of cytomegalovirus exposure and HLA in healthy donors. Sequencing used immunoSEQ multiplex PCR; TCRdb keeps in-frame clones, though not all of them. Of approximately 160,000 clones detected, 86% appear once; the ten largest clones hold about 2.2%. This clone appeared a few times. What it recognizes is unknown. Notes on the study in general: In a later analysis, first-cohort TCR clusters were found to tend to co-occur in the 120 or so validation repertoires. Among TCR beta chains, those listed as cytomegalovirus-associated numbered about 150. TCR sequences were mostly rare, though some public TCRs occurred in many donors.

The germline V and J ends were trimmed by 0 bases and 3 bases, with 10 bases remaining between them. In germline, CDR1 is SGHRS, CDR2 YFSETQ. The CDR3 runs 14 residues. The donors were members of the validation cohort, which comprised 90 to 150 subjects and was separate from the first cohort of 666 subjects. The source of this sequence is a woman between 18 and 29 years old in good health and CMV-seronegative. This rearrangement joins TRBV5-1 to TRBJ2-7; possible D gene TRBD1, 5 bases. Input material: PBMCs. Written as DNA, the CDR3 is TGCGCCAGCAGCTTGGGGTGGGGCCTCTACGAGCAGTACTTC. Its translation: CASSLGWGLYEQYF.